This T cell receptor beta chain was recorded in a study of cytomegalovirus exposure and HLA in healthy donors. The V end lost 7 bases, the J end lost 6 bases, and 14 bases lay between the germline ends. CDR1 and CDR2 (germline): SQVTM, ANQGSEA. This CDR3 is built from 12 residues. On this clone: Its antigen is unknown.

13 Jbeta primers and 60 Vbeta primers were used for the PCR. Data came from immunoSEQ multiplex PCR; TCRdb stores just in-frame clones and leaves some out. Of around 220,000 clones in the sample, roughly 75% are singletons; the top ten hold 1.8%. Broader study findings: Based on reports, TCR beta sequences accurately predicted HLA-A and HLA-B alleles for most subjects. As a later analysis revealed, the rate of TCR association differed by HLA locus, with DRB1 most and HLA-C fewest.

Though nominally healthy at sampling, donors likely had unrecorded immune exposures. J is TRBJ2-3 and V is TRBV29-1; D gene unclear. Material for sequencing was PBMCs. This TCR derives from a woman in her twenties or thirties in good health and CMV-seronegative. CDR3: CSATGQADTQYF. Here the CDR3 DNA reads TGCAGCGCTACTGGCCAAGCGGATACGCAGTATTTT.